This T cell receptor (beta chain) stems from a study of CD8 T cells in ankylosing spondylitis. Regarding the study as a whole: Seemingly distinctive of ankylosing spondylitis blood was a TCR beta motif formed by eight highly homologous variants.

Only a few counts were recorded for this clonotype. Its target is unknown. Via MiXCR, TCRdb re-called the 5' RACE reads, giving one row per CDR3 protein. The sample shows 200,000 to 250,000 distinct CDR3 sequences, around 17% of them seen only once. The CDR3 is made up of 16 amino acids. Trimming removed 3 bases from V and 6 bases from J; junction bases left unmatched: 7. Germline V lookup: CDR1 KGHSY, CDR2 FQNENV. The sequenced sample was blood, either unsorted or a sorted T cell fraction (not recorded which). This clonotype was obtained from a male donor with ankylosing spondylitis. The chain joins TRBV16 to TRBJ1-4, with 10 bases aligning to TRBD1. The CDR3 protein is CASSHLGGTGDEKLFF. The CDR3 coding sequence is TGTGCCAGCAGCCACCTCGGAGGGACAGGGGATGAAAAACTGTTTTTT.